What follows is one T cell receptor beta chain and its context. No antigen is known for it. No much larger clone is present one base from it, and per-base qualities are unavailable. The CDR3 spans 14 residues, from the cysteine through the phenylalanine. Just CDR3 DNA is preserved here, 42 bases in frame from base 1. V is cut by 5 bases and J by 7 bases, and the space between the germline ends is 18 bases. CDR1 and CDR2 (SGHVS, FNYEAQ) derive from the germline V gene. The sample belongs to a study of identifying expanded T cells in peripheral blood (dated by TCRdb to between 2018 and 2021). Notes on the research overall: Technical replicates were generated by sequencing separate aliquots of the same genomic DNA pool, and four replicates were compared pairwise. General findings and caveats noted by the study authors: Both the number of clones called differentially abundant and the false-positive rate were significantly reduced by the beta-binomial model across all healthy-donor time intervals. The binomial model flagged about 1.1 differentially abundant clones between technical replicates but 15 to 17 over around 2 weeks and over 18 over about four weeks. For all healthy donors, the variance in clone template counts between two-week samples rose significantly as total template count increased. The authors expected that over much longer intervals, such as months to years, biological variance in healthy repertoires might increase even further.

The immunoSEQ Assay, which relies on bias-controlled multiplex PCR amplification of genomic DNA, was used to profile TCRbeta CDR3 regions. The study's processing was this. The absolute abundance of each unique TCRbeta CDR3 region was quantified after sequences were collapsed and filtered. Differential abundance was tested with a binomial (Fisher-equivalent) model and with a beta-binomial model adding time-dependent variance fitted from healthy donors. Clones with fewer than 5 combined templates were removed, and differential abundance was called for clones with a Benjamini-Hochberg FDR below 0.01. Using the form v = (b*log(k)+a)^2, the beta-binomial variance was modeled as a function of the total template count across the two samples. TCRdb mirrors the immuneACCESS table, restricted to in-frame sequences. Some clones are absent from its copies; in checked studies, under half trace to an unresolved V gene, and the reason for the others is unknown. V and J calls and clone size are as listed in that table; D and trimming were resolved from the DNA. Counted in this sample were about 110,000 clones; around 89% of them appeared once. The top ten clones comprise about a sixth of the sample.

During the collection period, no infections or other immune events were recorded for the healthy donors. To calibrate time-dependent variance in a beta-binomial model of T-cell clone differential abundance, blood repertoires from healthy donors were used as a training cohort. The training cohort comprised about ten healthy donors, 3 female and 7 male. Donor ages ranged from roughly 29 to 64 years, with an average of approximately 43 years. Whole blood was collected from each healthy donor at three time points spaced two to three weeks apart and obtained from a commercial supplier. For immunosequencing, genomic DNA was extracted from whole blood that had not been sorted.

Sequencing was done on a sample of blood. Rearrangement joined TRBV7-6 to TRBJ2-7; the D gene could be TRBD1 or TRBD2, each one agreeing over 6 bases. This clonotype was obtained from a person between 18 and 75 years old in good health. The nucleotide sequence is given as TGTGCCAGCAGCCAGGGGACTTTCCCCGGGGAGCAGTACTTC. Translated, this gives CASSQGTFPGEQYF.